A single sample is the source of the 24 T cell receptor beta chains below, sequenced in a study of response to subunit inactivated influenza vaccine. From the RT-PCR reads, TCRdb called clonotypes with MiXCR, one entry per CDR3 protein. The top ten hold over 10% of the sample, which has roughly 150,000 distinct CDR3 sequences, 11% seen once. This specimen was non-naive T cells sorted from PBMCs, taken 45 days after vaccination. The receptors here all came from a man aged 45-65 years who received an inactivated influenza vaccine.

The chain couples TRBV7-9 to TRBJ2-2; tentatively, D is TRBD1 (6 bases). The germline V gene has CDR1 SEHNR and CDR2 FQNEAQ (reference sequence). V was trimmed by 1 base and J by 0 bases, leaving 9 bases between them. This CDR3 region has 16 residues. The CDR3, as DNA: TGTGCCAGCAGCTTAGGGCAGGGGACGAACACCGGGGAGCTGTTTTTT. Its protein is CASSLGQGTNTGELFF.

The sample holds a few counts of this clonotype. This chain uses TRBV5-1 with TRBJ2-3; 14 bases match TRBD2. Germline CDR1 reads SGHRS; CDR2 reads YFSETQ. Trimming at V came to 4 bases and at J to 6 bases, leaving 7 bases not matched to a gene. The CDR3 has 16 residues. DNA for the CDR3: TGCGCCAGCAGCCTAGGGACTAGCGGGGGTTATGATACGCAGTATTTT. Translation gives CASSLGTSGGYDTQYF.

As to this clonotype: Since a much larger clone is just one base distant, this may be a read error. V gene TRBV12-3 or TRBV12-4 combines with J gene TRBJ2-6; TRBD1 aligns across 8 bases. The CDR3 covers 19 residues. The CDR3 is CAISLRRRGLSTGANVLTF. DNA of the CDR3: TGTGCCATCAGTTTACGCCGCAGGGGGCTATCTACTGGGGCCAACGTCCTGACTTTC.

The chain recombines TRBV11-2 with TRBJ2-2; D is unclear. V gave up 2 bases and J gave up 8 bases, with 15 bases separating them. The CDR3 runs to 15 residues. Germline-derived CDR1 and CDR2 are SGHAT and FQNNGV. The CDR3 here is CASSLNPLNRGELFF. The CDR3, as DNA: TGTGCCAGCAGCTTAAACCCTTTGAATCGGGGGGAGCTGTTTTTT.

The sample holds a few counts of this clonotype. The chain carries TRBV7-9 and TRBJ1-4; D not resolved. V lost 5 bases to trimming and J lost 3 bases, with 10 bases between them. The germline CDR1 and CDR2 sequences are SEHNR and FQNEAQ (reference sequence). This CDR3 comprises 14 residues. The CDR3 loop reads CASSRTQPNEKLFF. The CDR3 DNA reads TGTGCCAGCAGCCGGACGCAACCTAATGAAAAACTGTTTTTT.

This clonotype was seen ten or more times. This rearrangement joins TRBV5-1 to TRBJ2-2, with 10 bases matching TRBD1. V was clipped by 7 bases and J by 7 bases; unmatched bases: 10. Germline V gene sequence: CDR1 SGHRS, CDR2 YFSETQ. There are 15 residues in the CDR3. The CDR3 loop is CASGLPGQGIGELFF. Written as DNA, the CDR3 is TGCGCCAGCGGACTGCCGGGACAGGGGATCGGGGAGCTGTTTTTT.

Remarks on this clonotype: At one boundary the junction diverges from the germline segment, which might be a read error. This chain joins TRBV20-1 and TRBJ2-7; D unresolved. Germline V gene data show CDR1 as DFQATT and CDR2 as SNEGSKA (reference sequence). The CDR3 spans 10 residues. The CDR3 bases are TGCAGTGCCGTTCAATACGATCAGTACTTC. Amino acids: CSAVQYDQYF.

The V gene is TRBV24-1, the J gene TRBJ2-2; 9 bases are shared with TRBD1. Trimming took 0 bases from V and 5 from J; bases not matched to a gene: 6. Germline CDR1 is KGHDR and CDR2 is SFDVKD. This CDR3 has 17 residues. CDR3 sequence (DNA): TGTGCCACCAGTGATTTGCCAAGCGACAGGGGGACCGGGGAGCTGTTTTTT. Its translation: CATSDLPSDRGTGELFF.

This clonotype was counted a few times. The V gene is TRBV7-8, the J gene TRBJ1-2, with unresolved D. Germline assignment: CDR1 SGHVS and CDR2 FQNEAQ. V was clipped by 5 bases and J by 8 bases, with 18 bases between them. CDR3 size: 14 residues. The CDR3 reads CASSPGGPAGGYTF. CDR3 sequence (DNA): TGTGCCAGCAGCCCCGGTGGGCCGGCCGGCGGCTACACCTTC.

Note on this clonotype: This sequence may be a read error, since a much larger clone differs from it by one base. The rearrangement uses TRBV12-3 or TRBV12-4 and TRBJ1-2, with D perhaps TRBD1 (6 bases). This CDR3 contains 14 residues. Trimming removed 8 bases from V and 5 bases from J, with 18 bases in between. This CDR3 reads CASGIGLQGYGYTF. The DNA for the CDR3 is TGTGCCAGCGGCATAGGACTTCAGGGGTATGGCTACACCTTC.

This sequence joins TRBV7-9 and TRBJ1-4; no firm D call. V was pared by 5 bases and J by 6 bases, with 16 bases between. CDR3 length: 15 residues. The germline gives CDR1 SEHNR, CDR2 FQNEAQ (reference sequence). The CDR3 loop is CASSLSRNQDEKLFF. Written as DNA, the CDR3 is TGTGCCAGCAGCCTTAGTCGGAACCAAGATGAAAAACTGTTTTTT.

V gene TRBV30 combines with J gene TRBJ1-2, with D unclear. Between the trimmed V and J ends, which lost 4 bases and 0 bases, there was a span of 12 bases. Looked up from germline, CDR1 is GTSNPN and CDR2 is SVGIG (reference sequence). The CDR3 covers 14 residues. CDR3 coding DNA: TGTGCCTGGATGGGCGGACGATCTAACTATGGCTACACCTTC. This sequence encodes CAWMGGRSNYGYTF. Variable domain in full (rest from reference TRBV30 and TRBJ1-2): SQTIHQWPATLVQPVGSPLSLECTVEGTSNPNLYWYRQAAGRGLQLLFYSVGIGQISSEVPQNLSASRPQDRQFILSSKKLLLSDSGFYLCAWMGGRSNYGYTFGSGTRLTVV.

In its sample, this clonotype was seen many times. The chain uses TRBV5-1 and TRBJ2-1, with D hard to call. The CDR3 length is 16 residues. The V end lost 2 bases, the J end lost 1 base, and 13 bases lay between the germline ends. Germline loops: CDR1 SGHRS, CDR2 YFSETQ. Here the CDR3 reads CASSLHPTGSYNEQFF. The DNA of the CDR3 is TGCGCCAGCAGCTTACATCCGACCGGGTCCTACAATGAGCAGTTCTTC. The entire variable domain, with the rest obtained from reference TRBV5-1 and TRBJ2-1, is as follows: KAGVTQTPRYLIKTRGQQVTLSCSPISGHRSVSWYQQTPGQGLQFLFEYFSETQRNKGNFPGRFSGRQFSNSRSEMNVSTLELGDSALYLCASSLHPTGSYNEQFFGPGTRLTVL.

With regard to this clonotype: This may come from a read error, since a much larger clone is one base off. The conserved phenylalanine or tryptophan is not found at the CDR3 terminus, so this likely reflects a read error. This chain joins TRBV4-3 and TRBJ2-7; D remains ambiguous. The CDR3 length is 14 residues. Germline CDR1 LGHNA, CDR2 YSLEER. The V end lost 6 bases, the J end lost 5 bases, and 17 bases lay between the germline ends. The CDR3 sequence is CASSWRKGYHEQYY. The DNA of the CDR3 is TGCGCCAGCAGTTGGAGAAAGGGATACCACGAGCAGTACTAC.

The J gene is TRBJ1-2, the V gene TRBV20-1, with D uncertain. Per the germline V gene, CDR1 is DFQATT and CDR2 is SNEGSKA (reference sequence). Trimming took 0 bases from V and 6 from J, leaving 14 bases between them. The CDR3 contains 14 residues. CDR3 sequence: CSARDVGSADGYTF. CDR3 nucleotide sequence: TGCAGTGCTAGAGACGTCGGGTCTGCCGATGGCTACACCTTC.

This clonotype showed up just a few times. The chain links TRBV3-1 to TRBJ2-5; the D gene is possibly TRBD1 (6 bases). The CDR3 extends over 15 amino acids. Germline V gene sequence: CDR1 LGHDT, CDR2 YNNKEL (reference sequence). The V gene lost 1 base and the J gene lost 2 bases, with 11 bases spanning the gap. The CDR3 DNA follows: TGTGCCAGCAGCCAAGCTCGGACAGTACAAGAGACCCAGTACTTC. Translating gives CASSQARTVQETQYF.

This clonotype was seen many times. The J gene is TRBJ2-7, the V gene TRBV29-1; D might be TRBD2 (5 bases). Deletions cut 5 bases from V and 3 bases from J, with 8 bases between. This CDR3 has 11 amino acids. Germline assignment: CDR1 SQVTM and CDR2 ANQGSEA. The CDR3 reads CSVYSGYEQYF. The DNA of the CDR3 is TGCAGCGTTTACAGCGGCTACGAGCAGTACTTC.

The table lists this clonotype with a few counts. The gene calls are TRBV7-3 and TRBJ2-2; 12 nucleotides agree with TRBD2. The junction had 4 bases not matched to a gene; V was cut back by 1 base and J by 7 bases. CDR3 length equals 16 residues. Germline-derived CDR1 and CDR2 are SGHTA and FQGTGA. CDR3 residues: CASSLRLAGVGGELFF. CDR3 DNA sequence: TGTGCCAGCAGCTTAAGACTAGCGGGAGTTGGCGGGGAGCTGTTTTTT. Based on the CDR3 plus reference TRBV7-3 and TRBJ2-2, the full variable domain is GAGVSQTPSNKVTEKGKYVELRCDPISGHTALYWYRQSLGQGPEFLIYFQGTGAADDSGLPNDRFFAVRPEGSVSTLKIQRTERGDSAVYLCASSLRLAGVGGELFFGEGSRLTVL.

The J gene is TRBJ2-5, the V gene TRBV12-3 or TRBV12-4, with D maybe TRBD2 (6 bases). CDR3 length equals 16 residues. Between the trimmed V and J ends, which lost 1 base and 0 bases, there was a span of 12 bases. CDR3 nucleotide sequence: TGTGCCAGCAGTTTAGGGGACTTGAGGTACCAAGAGACCCAGTACTTC. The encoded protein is CASSLGDLRYQETQYF.

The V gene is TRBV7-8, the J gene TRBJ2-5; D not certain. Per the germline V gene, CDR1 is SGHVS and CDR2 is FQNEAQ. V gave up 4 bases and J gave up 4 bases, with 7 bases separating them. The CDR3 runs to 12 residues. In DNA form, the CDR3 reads TGTGCCAGCAGCTACATGGGAGAGACCCAGTACTTC. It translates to CASSYMGETQYF.

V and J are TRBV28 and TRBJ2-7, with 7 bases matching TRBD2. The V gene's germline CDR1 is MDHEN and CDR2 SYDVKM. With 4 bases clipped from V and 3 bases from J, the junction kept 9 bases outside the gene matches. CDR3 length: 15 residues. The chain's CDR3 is CASSSRQGGNYEQYF. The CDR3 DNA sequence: TGTGCCAGCAGTTCCCGGCAGGGAGGGAACTACGAGCAGTACTTC.

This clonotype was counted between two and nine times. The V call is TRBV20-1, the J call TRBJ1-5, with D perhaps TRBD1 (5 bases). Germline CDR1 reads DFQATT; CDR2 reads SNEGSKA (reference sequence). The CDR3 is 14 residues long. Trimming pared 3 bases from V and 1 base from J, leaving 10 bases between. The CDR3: CSASNGGSNQPQHF. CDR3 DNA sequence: TGCAGTGCTAGTAACGGGGGGAGCAATCAGCCCCAGCATTTT.

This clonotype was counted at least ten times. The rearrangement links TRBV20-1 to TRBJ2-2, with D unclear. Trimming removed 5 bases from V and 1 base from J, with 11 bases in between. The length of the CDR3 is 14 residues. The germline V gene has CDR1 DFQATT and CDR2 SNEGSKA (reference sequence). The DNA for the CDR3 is TGCAGTGCTTGGGTGGCAGGGAACACCGGGGAGCTGTTTTTT. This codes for CSAWVAGNTGELFF.

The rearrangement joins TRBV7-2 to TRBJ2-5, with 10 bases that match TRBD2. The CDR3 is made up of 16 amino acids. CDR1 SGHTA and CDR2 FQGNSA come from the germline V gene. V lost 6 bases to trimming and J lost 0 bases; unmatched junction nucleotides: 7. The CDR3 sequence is CASSLTSGIYQETQYF. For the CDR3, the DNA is TGTGCCAGCAGTCTAACTAGCGGGATATACCAAGAGACCCAGTACTTC.